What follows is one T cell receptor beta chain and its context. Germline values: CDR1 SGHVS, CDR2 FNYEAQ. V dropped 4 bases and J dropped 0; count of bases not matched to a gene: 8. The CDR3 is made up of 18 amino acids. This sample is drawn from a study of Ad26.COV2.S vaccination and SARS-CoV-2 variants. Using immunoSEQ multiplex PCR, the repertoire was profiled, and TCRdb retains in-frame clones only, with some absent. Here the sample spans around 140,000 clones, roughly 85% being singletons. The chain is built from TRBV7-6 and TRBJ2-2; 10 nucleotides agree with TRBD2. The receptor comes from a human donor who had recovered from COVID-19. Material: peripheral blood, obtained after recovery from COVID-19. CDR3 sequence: CASSSIAGGLANTGELFF. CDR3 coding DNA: TGTGCCAGCAGCTCTATAGCGGGGGGCCTCGCGAACACCGGGGAGCTGTTTTTT.